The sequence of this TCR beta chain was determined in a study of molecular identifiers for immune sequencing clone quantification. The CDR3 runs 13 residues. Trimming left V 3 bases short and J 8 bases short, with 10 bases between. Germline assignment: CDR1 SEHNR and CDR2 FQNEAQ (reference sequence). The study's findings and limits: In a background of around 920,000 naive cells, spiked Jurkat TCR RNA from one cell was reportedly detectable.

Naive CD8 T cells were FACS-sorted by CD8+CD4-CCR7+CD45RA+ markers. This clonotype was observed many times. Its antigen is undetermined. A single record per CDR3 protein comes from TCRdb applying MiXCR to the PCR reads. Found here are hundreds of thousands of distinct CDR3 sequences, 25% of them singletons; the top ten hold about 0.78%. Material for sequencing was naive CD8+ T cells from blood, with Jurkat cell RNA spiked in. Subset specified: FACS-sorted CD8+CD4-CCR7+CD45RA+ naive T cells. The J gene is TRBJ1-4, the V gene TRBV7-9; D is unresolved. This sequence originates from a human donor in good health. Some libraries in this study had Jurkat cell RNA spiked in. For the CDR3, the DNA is TGTGCCAGCAGCTTCGGAGGTTTCGAAAAACTGTTTTTT. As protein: CASSFGGFEKLFF.